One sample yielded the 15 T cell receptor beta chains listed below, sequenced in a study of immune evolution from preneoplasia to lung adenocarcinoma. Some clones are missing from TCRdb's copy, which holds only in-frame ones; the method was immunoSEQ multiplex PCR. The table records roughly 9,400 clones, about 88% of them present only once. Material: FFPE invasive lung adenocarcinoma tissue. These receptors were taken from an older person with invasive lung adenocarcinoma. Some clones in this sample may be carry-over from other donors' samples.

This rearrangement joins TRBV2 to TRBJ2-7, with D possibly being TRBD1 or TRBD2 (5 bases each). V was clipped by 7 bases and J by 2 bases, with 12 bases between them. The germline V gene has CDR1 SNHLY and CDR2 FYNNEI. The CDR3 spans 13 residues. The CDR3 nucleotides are TGTGCCAGCATGGGGGAAATCCCCTACGAGCAGTACTTC. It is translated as CASMGEIPYEQYF.

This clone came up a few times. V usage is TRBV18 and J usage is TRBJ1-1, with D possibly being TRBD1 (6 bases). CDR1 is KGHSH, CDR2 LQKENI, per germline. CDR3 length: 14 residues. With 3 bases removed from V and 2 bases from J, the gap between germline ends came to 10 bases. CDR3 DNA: TGTGCCAGCTCACCCCGGACAGACAACACTGAAGCTTTCTTT. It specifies CASSPRTDNTEAFF.

The CDR3 sequence is CASLRAPRGYTF. CDR3 DNA sequence: TGTGCCAGTCTCAGGGCCCCGAGAGGCTACACCTTC. V gene TRBV6-4 combines with J gene TRBJ1-2; D might be TRBD1 (5 bases). Trimming stripped 9 bases from V and 8 bases from J, with 16 bases between. Germline CDR1 is MRHNA and CDR2 is SNTAGT. The CDR3 loop spans 12 amino acids.

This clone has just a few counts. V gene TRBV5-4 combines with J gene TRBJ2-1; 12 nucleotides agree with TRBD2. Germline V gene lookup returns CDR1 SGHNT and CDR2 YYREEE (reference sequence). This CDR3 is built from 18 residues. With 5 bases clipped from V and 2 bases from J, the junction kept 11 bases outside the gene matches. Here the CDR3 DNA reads TGTGCCAGCAGATCCGGGACTAGCGGGCTGTCTGCCTACAATGAGCAGTTCTTC. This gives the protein CASRSGTSGLSAYNEQFF. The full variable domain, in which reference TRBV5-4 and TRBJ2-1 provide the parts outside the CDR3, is ETGVTQSPTHLIKTRGQQVTLRCSSQSGHNTVSWYQQALGQGPQFIFQYYREEENGRGNFPPRFSGLQFPNYSSELNVNALELDDSALYLCASRSGTSGLSAYNEQFFGPGTRLTVL.

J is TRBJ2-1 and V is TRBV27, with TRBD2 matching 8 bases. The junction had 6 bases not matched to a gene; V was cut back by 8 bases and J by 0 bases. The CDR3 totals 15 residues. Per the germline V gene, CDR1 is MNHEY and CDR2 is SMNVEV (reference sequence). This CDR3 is CASQRGGSSYNEQFF. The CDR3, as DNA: TGTGCCAGCCAACGGGGGGGAAGCTCCTACAATGAGCAGTTCTTC.

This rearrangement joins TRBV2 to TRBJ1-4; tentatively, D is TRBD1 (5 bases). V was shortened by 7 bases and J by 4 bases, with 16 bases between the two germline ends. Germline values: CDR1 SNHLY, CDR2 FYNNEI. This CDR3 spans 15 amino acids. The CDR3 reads CASTPRTGDNEKLFF. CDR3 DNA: TGTGCCAGCACACCCAGGACGGGGGATAATGAAAAACTGTTTTTT.

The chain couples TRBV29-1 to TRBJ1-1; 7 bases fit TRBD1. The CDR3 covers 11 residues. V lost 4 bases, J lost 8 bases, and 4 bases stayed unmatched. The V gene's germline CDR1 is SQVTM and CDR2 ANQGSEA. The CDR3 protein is CSVAGGREAFF. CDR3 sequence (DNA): TGCAGCGTTGCAGGGGGAAGGGAAGCTTTCTTT.

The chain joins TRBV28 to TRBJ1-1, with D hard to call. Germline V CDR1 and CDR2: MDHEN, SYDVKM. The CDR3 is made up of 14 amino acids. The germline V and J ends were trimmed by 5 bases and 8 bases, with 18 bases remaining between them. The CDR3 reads CASSETSAIPEAFF. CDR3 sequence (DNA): TGTGCCAGCAGTGAGACCTCAGCGATACCAGAAGCTTTCTTT. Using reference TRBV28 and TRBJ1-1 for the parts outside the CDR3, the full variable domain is DVKVTQSSRYLVKRTGEKVFLECVQDMDHENMFWYRQDPGLGLRLIYFSYDVKMKEKGDIPEGYSVSREKKERFSLILESASTNQTSMYLCASSETSAIPEAFFGQGTRLTVV.

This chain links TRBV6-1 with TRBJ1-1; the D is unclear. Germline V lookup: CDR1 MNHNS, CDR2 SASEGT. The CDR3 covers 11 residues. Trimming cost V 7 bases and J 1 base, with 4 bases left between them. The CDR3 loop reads CASKGNTEAFF. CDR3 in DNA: TGTGCCAGCAAGGGGAACACTGAAGCTTTCTTT.

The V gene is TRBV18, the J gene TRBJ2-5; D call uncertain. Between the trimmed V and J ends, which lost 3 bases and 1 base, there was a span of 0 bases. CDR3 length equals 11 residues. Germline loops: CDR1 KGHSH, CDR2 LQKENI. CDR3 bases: TGTGCCAGCTCACCCCAAGAGACCCAGTACTTC. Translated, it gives CASSPQETQYF.

The CDR3 region has the DNA TGTGCCAGCAGCGTGGGCCAGGGCACCTACGAGCAGTACTTC. Translation gives CASSVGQGTYEQYF. The V call is TRBV9, the J call TRBJ2-5; the D gene is possibly TRBD1 (5 bases). The J call may be wrong; the DNA end is better matched by TRBJ2-7. The CDR3 is made up of 14 amino acids. From germline, CDR1 is SGDLS and CDR2 YYNGEE.

Here the CDR3 DNA reads TGTGCCAGCAGCTTAGAAGGGCAGTCTTACAATGAGCAGTTCTTC. Translating it yields CASSLEGQSYNEQFF. The chain couples TRBV11-2 to TRBJ2-1, with D unclear. CDR1 is SGHAT, CDR2 FQNNGV, per germline. CDR3 length: 15 amino acids. V dropped 0 bases and J dropped 4 bases, with 10 bases sitting between them.

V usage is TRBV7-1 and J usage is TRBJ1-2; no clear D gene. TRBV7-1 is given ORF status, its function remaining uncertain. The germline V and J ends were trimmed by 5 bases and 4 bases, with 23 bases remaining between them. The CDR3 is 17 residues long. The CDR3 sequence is CASSVMSNEGKTYGYTF. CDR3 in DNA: TGTGCCAGCAGCGTCATGTCTAACGAGGGAAAGACCTATGGCTACACCTTC.

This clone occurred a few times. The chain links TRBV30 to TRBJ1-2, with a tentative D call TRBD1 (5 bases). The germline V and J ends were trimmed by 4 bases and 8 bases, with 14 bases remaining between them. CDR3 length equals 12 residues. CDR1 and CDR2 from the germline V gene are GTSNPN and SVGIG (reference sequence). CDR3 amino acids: CAWKPDSWGYTF. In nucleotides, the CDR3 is TGTGCCTGGAAACCCGACAGTTGGGGCTACACCTTC.

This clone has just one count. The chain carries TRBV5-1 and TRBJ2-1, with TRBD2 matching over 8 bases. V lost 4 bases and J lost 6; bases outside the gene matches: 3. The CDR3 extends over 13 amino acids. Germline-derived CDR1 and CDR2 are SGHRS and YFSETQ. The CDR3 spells CASSATSANEQFF. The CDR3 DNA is TGCGCCAGCAGCGCGACTAGCGCCAATGAGCAGTTCTTC.